Reported below is one TCR beta chain. This clone was picked up one time. Its binding antigen is unknown. Base qualities are not provided; no much larger clone lies one nucleotide away. The time point label on this specimen signifies: about 28 days (+/-7) after the second vaccine dose. AZD1222 recipients whose second dose came at about 4 weeks and those whose second dose came at about 12 weeks were combined into one group, since spike-specific TCR depth and breadth did not differ between the two schedules. Vaccinee samples came from UK trials COV001 and COV002, including a single-blind randomized controlled phase 2/3 trial of AZD1222 (ChAdOx1 nCoV-19) in healthy adults. Trial participant PBMC samples were collected at day 0 and day 28 after the second dose for TCRbeta chain sequencing. The CDR3 regions of human TCRbeta chains were analyzed by immunosequencing. As for the original processing: Repertoire TCRs were matched against a reference library of SARS-CoV-2-specific TCRs generated with the MIRA antigen-specificity platform. Breadth was defined as the fraction of unique TCRs that were SARS-CoV-2-associated. Depth was defined as the fraction of total T cells that were SARS-CoV-2-associated. Using the MIRA data, each spike-specific TCR was mapped to the spike region that the TCR reacts to and placed in a CD4 or CD8 class. Log10-transformed breadth and depth values were compared by one-way ANOVA with Sidak's multiple comparisons tests. The table was pulled from immuneACCESS by TCRdb, which kept in-frame rearrangements only. Such tables lose some clones; where checked, under half of the loss comes from unresolved V genes, and the rest has no known cause. V and J calls and clone size are copied from that table; D and trimming were computed from the DNA. The sample includes some 100,000 clones, with around 89% observed a single time. The biggest ten clones account for around 7.1% of the sample.

The data stem from a study of T cell responses to AZD1222 COVID-19 vaccine (dated by TCRdb to the early 2020s). Notes on the research overall: A total of roughly 240 trial participants underwent TCR sequencing, of whom some 210 received two doses of AZD1222 and 26 received two doses of the MenACWY control vaccine. Trial participants were enrolled by age into 18-55, 56-69 and 70-plus year subgroups, with roughly 160, 29 and 62 TCR-sequenced participants respectively.

CDR1 and CDR2 were assigned from the germline V gene as SNHLY and FYNNEI. From the cysteine through the phenylalanine, the CDR3 covers 12 amino acids. Left in the record is the CDR3 DNA by itself, 36 bases read in frame from the first base. The junction carries 10 bases between V and J, which are trimmed by 6 bases and 5 bases respectively. General conclusions and limits of the study: Because no samples from the day 14 peak response were available, repertoires could be characterized only after the peak T cell response. Participants were mostly white British and included more females than males, and it was suggested by the authors that clonal diversity may have been underestimated. In the small 56-69-year group, the increase in depth fell short of significance, most likely because of low power. Nearly half of unique spike-specific TCRs reportedly recognized epitopes outside regions mutated in the B.1.351 and B.1.1.7 variants. CD4 TCRs associated with the vaccine covered the entire spike protein, and the dominant responses were in regions 160-218 and 743-854. After two AZD1222 doses, spike-specific TCR breadth and depth were significantly higher than at day 0 and than in MenACWY recipients. Conclusions about previously exposed vaccinees are limited, since just five or six AZD1222 recipients were seropositive for SARS-CoV-2 at baseline.

The sequence links TRBV2 to TRBJ2-5, with the D gene call left open. This TCR was sampled from an adult who received the AZD1222 COVID-19 vaccine. The material sequenced was peripheral blood, taken 28 days after the second AZD1222 dose. The CDR3 protein is CASRDEWETQYF. The sequenced DNA is TGTGCCAGCAGGGACGAATGGGAGACCCAGTACTTC.